Listed below are T cell receptor beta chains from one sample, sequenced in a study of cytomegalovirus exposure and HLA in healthy donors. This table comes from immunoSEQ multiplex PCR, and its TCRdb copy is limited to in-frame clones, with some not included. Found here are about 67,000 clones, around 89% of them singletons; the top ten hold around 10%. Input material: PBMCs. These receptors were obtained from a woman aged 30 to 39 in good health and CMV-seropositive. CDR3s include the opening cysteine and the closing phenylalanine or tryptophan. Fields, in order: D gene, J gene, clone size, V gene, CDR3 DNA, CDR3 protein. A D gene is named only where the DNA matches it firmly. Size tells how often a clone was seen (once, few, many) or the class of an expanded clone, and some rows leave it out.

D gene: TRBD2
J gene: TRBJ2-1
clone size: -
V gene: TRBV5-1
CDR3 DNA: TGCGCCAGCTCCGGGGCAGCGGGAGGGCGGAATGAGCAGTTCTTC
CDR3 protein: CASSGAAGGRNEQFF

D gene: TRBD2
J gene: TRBJ2-3
clone size: -
V gene: TRBV5-1
CDR3 DNA: TGCGCCAGCAGCTACCCAGCGGGAGGGGCGACAGATACGCAGTATTTT
CDR3 protein: CASSYPAGGATDTQYF

D gene: TRBD2
J gene: TRBJ2-1
clone size: -
V gene: TRBV28
CDR3 DNA: TGTGCCAGCAGTTTAGTCGGGGGGGATGAGCAGTTCTTC
CDR3 protein: CASSLVGGDEQFF

D gene: -
J gene: TRBJ2-3
clone size: -
V gene: TRBV5-1
CDR3 DNA: TGCGCCAGCAGCTTGGGACAGTATACGCAGTATTTT
CDR3 protein: CASSLGQYTQYF

D gene: -
J gene: TRBJ1-1
clone size: -
V gene: TRBV7-6
CDR3 DNA: TGTGCCAGCAGCTTAGGACAGACGAACACTGAAGCTTTCTTT
CDR3 protein: CASSLGQTNTEAFF

D gene: -
J gene: TRBJ1-1
clone size: -
V gene: TRBV28
CDR3 DNA: TGTGCCAGCAGTTTAGCTGCAGGGGTTACTGAAGCTTTCTTT
CDR3 protein: CASSLAAGVTEAFF

D gene: -
J gene: TRBJ1-2
clone size: -
V gene: TRBV5-4
CDR3 DNA: TGTGCCAGCAGCTTTTCTACCGTTGTTCTTGGCTACACCTTC
CDR3 protein: CASSFSTVVLGYTF

D gene: -
J gene: TRBJ2-7
clone size: -
V gene: TRBV11-3
CDR3 DNA: TGTGCCAGCAGTTCCCGAGGGGGGGGGCACGACGAGCAGTACTTC
CDR3 protein: CASSSRGGGHDEQYF

D gene: TRBD1
J gene: TRBJ2-1
clone size: -
V gene: TRBV6-4
CDR3 DNA: TGTGCCAGCAGTGACTCTCTGACAGGGACCTACAATGAGCAGTTCTTC
CDR3 protein: CASSDSLTGTYNEQFF

D gene: -
J gene: TRBJ2-3
clone size: -
V gene: TRBV12-5
CDR3 DNA: TGTGCTAGTGGTCCCCTGTACACAGATACGCAGTATTTT
CDR3 protein: CASGPLYTDTQYF

D gene: -
J gene: TRBJ1-5
clone size: once
V gene: TRBV5-1
CDR3 DNA: TGCGCCAGCAGCTTTGGGGGCTCAGATCAGCCCCAGCATTTT
CDR3 protein: CASSFGGSDQPQHF

D gene: -
J gene: TRBJ2-5
clone size: -
V gene: TRBV9
CDR3 DNA: TGTGCCAGCAGCGTAGCTGGCGGAGGCGGCGTAGAGACCCAGTACTTC
CDR3 protein: CASSVAGGGGVETQYF

D gene: -
J gene: TRBJ1-2
clone size: -
V gene: TRBV5-6
CDR3 DNA: TGTGCCAGCAGTTTTCTGACTGAAGAATATGGCTACACCTTC
CDR3 protein: CASSFLTEEYGYTF

D gene: TRBD2
J gene: TRBJ2-3
clone size: once
V gene: TRBV29-1
CDR3 DNA: TGCAGCGCTACCCAATACCGAAAGCCGGGACTAGCAGGTCGTACGCAGTATTTT
CDR3 protein: CSATQYRKPGLAGRTQYF

D gene: TRBD2
J gene: TRBJ2-1
clone size: -
V gene: TRBV27
CDR3 DNA: TGTGCCAGCAAACTAGCGGGAGGGGTTGAGCAGTTCTTC
CDR3 protein: CASKLAGGVEQFF

D gene: -
J gene: TRBJ1-2
clone size: -
V gene: TRBV5-6
CDR3 DNA: TGTGCCAGCAGCTTGCTTTACAATGGCTACACCTTC
CDR3 protein: CASSLLYNGYTF

D gene: -
J gene: TRBJ2-3
clone size: -
V gene: TRBV7-2
CDR3 DNA: TGTGCCAGCAGCTTTACAAACGTAGCTACGCAGTATTTT
CDR3 protein: CASSFTNVATQYF

D gene: TRBD1
J gene: TRBJ1-2
clone size: -
V gene: TRBV2
CDR3 DNA: TGTGCCAGCAGTGAAACGCAGGGGGTTATTGGTGGCTACACCTTC
CDR3 protein: CASSETQGVIGGYTF

D gene: TRBD2
J gene: TRBJ2-3
clone size: -
V gene: TRBV2
CDR3 DNA: TGTGCCAGCAGTTATCCGGGACTAGCGGGATCAGATACGCAGTATTTT
CDR3 protein: CASSYPGLAGSDTQYF

D gene: -
J gene: TRBJ1-5
clone size: -
V gene: TRBV5-1
CDR3 DNA: TGCGCCAGCAGCTGGGAGGGGGGGCCCTTGTTCAATCAGCCCCAGCATTTT
CDR3 protein: CASSWEGGPLFNQPQHF

D gene: TRBD2
J gene: TRBJ2-5
clone size: -
V gene: TRBV2
CDR3 DNA: TGTGCCAGCAGTCTACTAGCGGGGGGGAGGGAGACCCAGTACTTC
CDR3 protein: CASSLLAGGRETQYF

D gene: -
J gene: TRBJ1-5
clone size: -
V gene: TRBV6-1
CDR3 DNA: TGTGCCAGCAGTGAGAGGATCCTCAATCAGCCCCAGCATTTT
CDR3 protein: CASSERILNQPQHF

D gene: -
J gene: TRBJ1-5
clone size: -
V gene: TRBV15
CDR3 DNA: TGTGCCACCAGCAGTGGAGGGGTTAGCAATCAGCCCCAGCATTTT
CDR3 protein: CATSSGGVSNQPQHF

D gene: TRBD2
J gene: TRBJ2-5
clone size: -
V gene: TRBV10-2
CDR3 DNA: TGCGCCAGCAGAGAAGGGACTAGCGGGAGGTTAGAGCAGTACTTC
CDR3 protein: CASREGTSGRLEQYF

D gene: -
J gene: TRBJ1-2
clone size: -
V gene: TRBV28
CDR3 DNA: TGTGCCAGCAGTTTTGATCGACAGCTCTCCTATGGCTACACCTTC
CDR3 protein: CASSFDRQLSYGYTF